These 8 T cell receptor beta chains were all obtained from the same sample, sequenced in a study of blood T cells in healthy people across ages. It was with a sample-barcoded 5' primer and a J-beta primer mix that a second PCR of roughly 6 to 11 cycles was run. TCRdb passed the 5' RACE reads through MiXCR, listing each CDR3 protein once. The top ten clones hold about an eighth of a sample with roughly 800,000 distinct CDR3 sequences, around 34% of them seen once. Sequenced sample: blood. These TCRs come from a man aged 18 to 29 in good health.

The chain couples TRBV7-3 to TRBJ1-2; the match to TRBD1 covers 7 bases. The CDR3 contains 17 residues. V lost 5 bases, J lost 2 bases, and 14 bases stayed unmatched. Germline-derived CDR1 and CDR2 are SGHTA and FQGTGA. CDR3 in amino acids: CASSPGPQPGQNYGYTF. The CDR3 bases are TGTGCCAGCAGCCCCGGTCCCCAGCCGGGACAGAACTATGGCTACACCTTC. Full variable domain (missing parts from reference TRBV7-3 and TRBJ1-2): GAGVSQTPSNKVTEKGKYVELRCDPISGHTALYWYRQSLGQGPEFLIYFQGTGAADDSGLPNDRFFAVRPEGSVSTLKIQRTERGDSAVYLCASSPGPQPGQNYGYTFGSGTRLTVV.

This clonotype was seen many times. V gene TRBV20-1 combines with J gene TRBJ2-7; 7 bases map to TRBD2. J was trimmed by 3 bases and V by 0 bases; bases with no gene match: 11. Looked up from germline, CDR1 is DFQATT and CDR2 is SNEGSKA (reference sequence). The CDR3 length is 16 residues. CDR3: CSARDLGGGRYYEQYF. CDR3 coding DNA: TGCAGTGCTAGAGATCTAGGCGGGGGAAGATACTACGAGCAGTACTTC.

The CDR3 DNA sequence: TGTGCCATCAGGCGGGCTCAGGGTGACACTGAAGCTTTCTTT. Translated: CAIRRAQGDTEAFF. The chain joins TRBV10-3 to TRBJ1-1, with TRBD1 as a possible D gene (5 bases). CDR1 is ENHRY, CDR2 SYGVKD, per germline. V gave up 6 bases and J gave up 3 bases, with 14 bases separating them. CDR3 length equals 14 residues.

The chain has TRBV29-1 and TRBJ2-5; D is ambiguous. The CDR3 sequence is 16 residues long. Germline V gene sequence: CDR1 SQVTM, CDR2 ANQGSEA. The germline V and J ends were trimmed by 4 bases and 11 bases, with 29 bases remaining between them. The CDR3 DNA follows: TGCAGCGTTGCCCATGAACGACGGGTATCGGGCAATGAGCAGTACTTC. It yields the protein CSVAHERRVSGNEQYF.

A word on this clonotype: This may arise from a read error, as a much more abundant clone is one base away. V gene TRBV9 combines with J gene TRBJ2-7; D possibly matches TRBD1 or TRBD2 (5 bases each). This CDR3 region has 14 residues. Per germline, CDR1 SGDLS and CDR2 YYNGEE. Trimming stripped 0 bases from V and 5 bases from J, with 12 bases between. The CDR3 loop is CASSVDPGTHEQYF. CDR3 DNA sequence: TGTGCCAGCAGCGTAGATCCGGGGACCCACGAGCAGTACTTC.

V and J are TRBV5-1 and TRBJ2-5; the match to TRBD2 covers 10 bases. The J segment lost 11 bases and the V segment lost 4 bases, leaving 17 bases of the junction unmatched. Germline V CDR1 and CDR2: SGHRS, YFSETQ. This CDR3 region has 16 residues. The CDR3 sequence: CASSQFLAGDYNEQYF. The CDR3 DNA reads TGCGCCAGCAGCCAATTTCTAGCGGGGGATTACAATGAGCAGTACTTC.

The rearrangement links TRBV9 to TRBJ1-3; the match to TRBD1 covers 11 bases. Per the germline V gene, CDR1 is SGDLS and CDR2 is YYNGEE. This CDR3 region has 15 residues. Germline trimming cut 3 bases from V and 4 bases from J; bases unmatched to any gene: 3. CDR3 sequence reads: CASSDGQGAGNTIYF. CDR3 DNA: TGTGCCAGCAGCGACGGACAGGGGGCCGGAAACACCATATATTTT.

The chain joins TRBV12-3 or TRBV12-4 to TRBJ2-2; maybe TRBD2 (5 bases). Trimming pared 5 bases from V and 4 bases from J, leaving 14 bases between. The CDR3 contains 15 residues. CDR3 amino acids: CASSPSGLLTGELFF. The CDR3 DNA follows: TGTGCCAGCAGTCCATCCGGACTTCTCACCGGGGAGCTGTTTTTT.